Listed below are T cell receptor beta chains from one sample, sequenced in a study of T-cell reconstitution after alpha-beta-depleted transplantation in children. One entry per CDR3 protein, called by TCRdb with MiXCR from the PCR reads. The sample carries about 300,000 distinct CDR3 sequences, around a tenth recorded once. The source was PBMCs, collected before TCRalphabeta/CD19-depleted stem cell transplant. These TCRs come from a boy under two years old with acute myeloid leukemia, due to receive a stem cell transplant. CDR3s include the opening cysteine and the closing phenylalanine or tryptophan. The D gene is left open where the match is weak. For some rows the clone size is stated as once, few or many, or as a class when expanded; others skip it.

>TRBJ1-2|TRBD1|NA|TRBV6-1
CASRTPGTGYGYTF
TGTGCCAGCAGGACCCCCGGGACAGGGTATGGCTACACCTTC
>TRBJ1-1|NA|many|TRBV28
CASSLTGVTMNTEAFF
TGTGCCAGCAGTTTAACGGGGGTGACCATGAACACTGAAGCTTTCTTT
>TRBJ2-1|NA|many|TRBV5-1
CASSLWGLREAINEQFF
TGCGCCAGCAGCTTGTGGGGTTTGCGGGAAGCAATTAATGAGCAGTTCTTC
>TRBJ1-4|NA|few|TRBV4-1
CASSQDPRTHTTNEKLFF
TGCGCCAGCAGCCAAGACCCCAGGACCCACACAACTAATGAAAAACTGTTTTTT
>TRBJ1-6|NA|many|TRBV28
CASSFLREWDSPLHF
TGTGCCAGCAGTTTTCTCCGGGAGTGGGATTCACCCCTCCACTTT
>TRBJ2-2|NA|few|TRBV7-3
CASSPQPNTGELFF
TGTGCCAGCAGTCCCCAGCCGAACACCGGGGAGCTGTTTTTT
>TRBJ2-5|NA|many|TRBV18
CASSRGLQETQYF
TGTGCCAGCTCACGGGGTTTGCAAGAGACCCAGTACTTC
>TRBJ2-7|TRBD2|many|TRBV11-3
CASSFSGGAGYEQYF
TGTGCCAGCAGCTTTAGCGGGGGAGCCGGGTACGAGCAGTACTTC
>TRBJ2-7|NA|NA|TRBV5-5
CASSLVGGPLYEQYF
TGTGCCAGCAGCTTGGTGGGCGGTCCTCTCTACGAGCAGTACTTC
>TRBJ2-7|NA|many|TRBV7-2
CASSPEEVYPYEQYF
TGTGCCAGCAGCCCCGAAGAAGTTTACCCCTACGAGCAGTACTTC
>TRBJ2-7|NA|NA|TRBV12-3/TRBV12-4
CASSFVYRGEQYF
TGTGCCAGCAGTTTCGTTTATAGGGGCGAGCAGTACTTC
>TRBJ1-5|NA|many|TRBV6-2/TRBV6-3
CASQSNQPQHF
TGTGCCAGCCAAAGCAATCAGCCCCAGCATTTT
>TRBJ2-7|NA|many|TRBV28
CASTPRRGSYYEQYF
TGTGCCAGCACCCCAAGGCGTGGCAGCTATTACGAGCAGTACTTC
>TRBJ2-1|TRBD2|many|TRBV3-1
CASSQDYGGKLFF
TGTGCCAGCAGCCAAGATTACGGGGGGAAATTGTTCTTC
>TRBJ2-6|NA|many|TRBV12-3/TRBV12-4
CASSLGRYYSGANVLTF
TGTGCCAGCAGTCTAGGCAGGTATTACTCTGGGGCCAACGTCCTGACTTTC
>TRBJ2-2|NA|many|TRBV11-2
CASSLEGPGELFF
TGTGCCAGCAGCTTAGAGGGGCCCGGGGAGCTGTTTTTT
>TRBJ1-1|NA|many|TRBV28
CASSFTGGAEAFF
TGTGCCAGCAGTTTCACTGGAGGAGCTGAAGCTTTCTTT
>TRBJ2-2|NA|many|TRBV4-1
CASSHLLRGQGSTGELFF
TGCGCCAGCAGCCACCTTTTAAGGGGTCAGGGGAGCACCGGGGAGCTGTTTTTT
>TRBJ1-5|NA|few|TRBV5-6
CASSLLQGTQPQHF
TGTGCCAGCAGCTTGTTACAGGGCACTCAGCCCCAGCATTTT
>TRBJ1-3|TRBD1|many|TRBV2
CASRGTGEAGNTIYF
TGTGCCAGCAGAGGGACAGGGGAAGCTGGAAACACCATATATTTT
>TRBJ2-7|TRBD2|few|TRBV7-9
CASSLSGGNSEQYF
TGTGCCAGCAGCTTATCGGGGGGGAATAGCGAGCAGTACTTC
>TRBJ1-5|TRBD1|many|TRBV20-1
CSARQGAGSNQPQHF
TGCAGTGCTAGACAGGGGGCGGGAAGCAATCAGCCCCAGCATTTT
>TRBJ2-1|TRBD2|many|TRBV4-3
CASSQDPAGGGNEQFF
TGCGCCAGCAGCCAAGATCCAGCGGGAGGAGGGAATGAGCAGTTCTTC
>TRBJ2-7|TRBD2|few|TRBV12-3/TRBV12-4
CAICLGLAGGPTGYEQYF
TGTGCCATCTGTTTGGGACTAGCGGGGGGGCCGACGGGCTACGAGCAGTACTTC
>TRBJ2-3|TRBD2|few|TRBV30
CAWTGLAGGRADTQYF
TGTGCCTGGACCGGACTAGCGGGGGGTAGAGCAGATACGCAGTATTTT
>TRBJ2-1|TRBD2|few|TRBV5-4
CASSFIRIRGRDVRGVHEQFF
TGTGCCAGCAGCTTTATCAGGATACGGGGGAGGGACGTCCGGGGAGTCCATGAGCAGTTCTTC
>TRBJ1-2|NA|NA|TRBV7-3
CASTATDTANYGYTF
TGTGCCAGCACGGCTACGGACACAGCTAACTATGGCTACACCTTC
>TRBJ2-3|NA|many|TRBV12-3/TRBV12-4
CASSTGDSTDTQYF
TGTGCCAGCAGTACGGGGGACAGCACAGATACGCAGTATTTT
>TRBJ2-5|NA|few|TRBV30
CAWNQGGTQYF
TGTGCCTGGAATCAGGGAGGGACCCAGTACTTC
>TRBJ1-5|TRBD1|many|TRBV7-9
CASSVSTGGSNQPQHF
TGTGCCAGCAGCGTCTCGACAGGGGGAAGCAATCAGCCCCAGCATTTT
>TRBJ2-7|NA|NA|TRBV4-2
CASSQDQGGYEQYF
TGTGCCAGCAGCCAGGATCAGGGAGGCTACGAGCAGTACTTC
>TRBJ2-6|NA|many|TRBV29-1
CSVGAGLSSGANVLF
TGCAGCGTTGGGGCAGGCCTTAGCTCTGGGGCCAACGTCCTTTTC
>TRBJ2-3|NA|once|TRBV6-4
CASSEQGRDTQYF
TGTGCCAGCAGTGAACAGGGAAGAGATACGCAGTATTTT
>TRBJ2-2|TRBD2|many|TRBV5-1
CASSRGLAGGVPGELFF
TGCGCCAGCAGCCGGGGACTAGCGGGAGGAGTTCCCGGGGAGCTGTTTTTT
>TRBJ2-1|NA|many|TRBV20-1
CSARGGAGLSYNEQFF
TGCAGTGCTAGAGGAGGGGCGGGTCTCTCCTACAATGAGCAGTTCTTC
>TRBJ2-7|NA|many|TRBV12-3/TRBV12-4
CASSFGEAYEQYF
TGTGCCAGCAGTTTTGGGGAGGCCTACGAGCAGTACTTC
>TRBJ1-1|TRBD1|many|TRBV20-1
CSAREIGTDTEAFF
TGCAGTGCTAGAGAAATAGGGACAGACACTGAAGCTTTCTTT
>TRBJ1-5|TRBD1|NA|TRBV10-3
CAIGGFRAGGISGNQPQHF
TGTGCCATCGGGGGTTTCCGGGCAGGGGGGATTTCGGGCAATCAGCCCCAGCATTTT
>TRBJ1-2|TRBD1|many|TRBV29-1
CSVEGQGGGYTF
TGCAGCGTTGAAGGACAGGGGGGCGGCTACACCTTC
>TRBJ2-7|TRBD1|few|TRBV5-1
CASSLGQGASYPVSYEQYF
TGCGCCAGCAGCTTGGGACAGGGGGCCTCCTATCCAGTCTCCTACGAGCAGTACTTC
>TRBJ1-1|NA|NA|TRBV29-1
CSVIPLGGATTEAFF
TGCAGCGTCATCCCTCTAGGGGGGGCGACCACTGAAGCTTTCTTT
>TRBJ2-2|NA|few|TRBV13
CASSLQGVINTGELFF
TGTGCCAGCAGCCTACAAGGGGTAATTAACACCGGGGAGCTGTTTTTT
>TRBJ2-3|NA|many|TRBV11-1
CASSLGQGSAYTDTQYF
TGTGCCAGCAGCTTAGGGCAGGGTAGCGCATACACAGATACGCAGTATTTT